There are many counts of the clone carrying this T cell receptor beta chain. Its antigen is unidentified. The germline V gene has CDR1 SGHTA and CDR2 FQGTGA. V lost 0 bases and J 3 bases, leaving 6 bases between the germline ends. The CDR3 has 13 amino acids. The data stem from a study of T cell repertoires in cytomegalovirus infection. Study information: Matching HLA type and CMV infection were both indicated by public TCR beta signatures. The study, taken as a whole, reports: Within the response measured ex vivo, HLA-C-restricted CMV-specific TCR beta clonotypes were dominant. The cumulative frequency of public TCR beta families distinguished individuals who carried CMV together with the relevant HLA.

TCRdb re-derived calls from the reads in MiXCR, one entry per CDR3 protein. Of 510,000 or so distinct CDR3 sequences listed, less than 30% are singletons. The chain is built from TRBV7-3 and TRBJ2-7; no clear D gene. Input material: PBMCs. This receptor was taken from a human donor in good health (CMV status not recorded). Some clones in this sample may be carry-over from other donors' samples. CDR3 sequence reads: CASSLTPGYEQYF. The DNA of the CDR3 is TGTGCCAGCAGCTTAACGCCGGGCTACGAGCAGTACTTC.